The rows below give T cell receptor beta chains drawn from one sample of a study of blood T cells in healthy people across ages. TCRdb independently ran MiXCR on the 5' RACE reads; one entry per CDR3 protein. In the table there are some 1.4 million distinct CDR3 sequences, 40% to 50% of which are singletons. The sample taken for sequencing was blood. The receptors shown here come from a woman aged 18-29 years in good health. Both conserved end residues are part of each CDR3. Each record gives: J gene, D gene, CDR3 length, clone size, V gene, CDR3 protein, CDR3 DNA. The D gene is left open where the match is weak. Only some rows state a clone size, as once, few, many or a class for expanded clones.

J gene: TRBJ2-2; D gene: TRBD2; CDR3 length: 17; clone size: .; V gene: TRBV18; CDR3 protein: CASSPKAGGTNTGELFF; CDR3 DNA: TGTGCCAGCTCACCAAAAGCGGGGGGAACGAACACCGGGGAGCTGTTTTTT
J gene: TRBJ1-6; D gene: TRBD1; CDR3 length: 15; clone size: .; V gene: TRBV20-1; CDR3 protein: CSARPRQGDVSPLHF; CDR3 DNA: TGCAGTGCTAGACCACGGCAGGGGGATGTTTCACCCCTCCACTTT
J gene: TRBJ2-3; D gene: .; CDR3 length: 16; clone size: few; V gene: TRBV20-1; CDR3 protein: CSARDRVGVLGDTQYF; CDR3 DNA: TGCAGTGCTAGAGATCGGGTAGGGGTGTTGGGTGATACGCAGTATTTT
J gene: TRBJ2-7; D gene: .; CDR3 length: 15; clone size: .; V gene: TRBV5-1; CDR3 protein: CASSLAPTETYEQYF; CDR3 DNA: TGCGCCAGCAGCTTGGCCCCGACGGAAACCTACGAGCAGTACTTC
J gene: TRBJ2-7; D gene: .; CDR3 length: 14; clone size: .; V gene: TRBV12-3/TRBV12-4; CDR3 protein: CASSFLGSLHEQYF; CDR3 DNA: TGTGCCAGCAGTTTTCTGGGGTCTCTGCACGAGCAGTACTTC
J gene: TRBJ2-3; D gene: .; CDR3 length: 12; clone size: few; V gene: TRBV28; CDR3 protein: CASIQGTDTQYF; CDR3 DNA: TGTGCCAGCATACAGGGCACAGATACGCAGTATTTT
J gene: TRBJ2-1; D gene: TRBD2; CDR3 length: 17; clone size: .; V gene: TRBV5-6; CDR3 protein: CASSLAVGLADYNEQFF; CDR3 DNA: TGTGCCAGCAGCTTGGCTGTGGGACTAGCGGACTACAATGAGCAGTTCTTC
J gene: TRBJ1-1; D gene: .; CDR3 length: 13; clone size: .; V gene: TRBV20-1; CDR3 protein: CSRDTYMNTEAFF; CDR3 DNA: TGCTCCCGGGACACCTACATGAACACTGAAGCTTTCTTT
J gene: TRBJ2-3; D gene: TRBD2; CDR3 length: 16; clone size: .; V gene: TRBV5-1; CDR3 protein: CASTRTSGVGTDTQYF; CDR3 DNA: TGCGCCAGCACCAGGACTAGCGGGGTAGGCACAGATACGCAGTATTTT
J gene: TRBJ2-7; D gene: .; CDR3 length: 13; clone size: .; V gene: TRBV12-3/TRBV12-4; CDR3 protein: CASSCKQTYEQYF; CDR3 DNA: TGTGCCAGCAGTTGTAAACAAACCTACGAGCAGTACTTC
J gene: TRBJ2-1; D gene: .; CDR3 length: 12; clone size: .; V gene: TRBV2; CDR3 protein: CAGSWAYDEQFF; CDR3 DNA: TGTGCCGGAAGTTGGGCCTACGATGAGCAGTTCTTC
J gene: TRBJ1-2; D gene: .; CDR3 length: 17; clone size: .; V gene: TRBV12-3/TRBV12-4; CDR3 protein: CASSLSGGRQADYGYTF; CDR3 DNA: TGTGCCAGCAGCCTAAGCGGGGGGCGACAGGCGGACTATGGCTACACCTTC
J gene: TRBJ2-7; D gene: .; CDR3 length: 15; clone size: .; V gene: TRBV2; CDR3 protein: CASSSRAQEFYEQYF; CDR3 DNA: TGTGCCAGCAGTTCTCGGGCCCAAGAATTTTACGAGCAGTACTTC
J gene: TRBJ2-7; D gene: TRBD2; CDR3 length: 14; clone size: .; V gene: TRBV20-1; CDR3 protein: CSAGSGRGSYEQYF; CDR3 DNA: TGCAGTGCTGGAAGCGGGAGAGGATCCTACGAGCAGTACTTC
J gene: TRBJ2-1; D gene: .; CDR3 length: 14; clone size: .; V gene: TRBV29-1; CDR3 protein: CSVGGLTEGDEQFF; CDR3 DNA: TGCAGCGTTGGGGGTCTTACCGAGGGGGATGAGCAGTTCTTC
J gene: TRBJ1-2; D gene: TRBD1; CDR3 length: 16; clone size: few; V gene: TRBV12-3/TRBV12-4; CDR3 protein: CASSLGTGGGGYGYTF; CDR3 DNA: TGTGCCAGCAGTTTAGGGACAGGGGGCGGTGGTTATGGCTACACCTTC
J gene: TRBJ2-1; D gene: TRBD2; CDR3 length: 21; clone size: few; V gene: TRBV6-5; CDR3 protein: CASRYLSGGTSGPSSYNEQFF; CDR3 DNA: TGTGCCAGCAGGTATTTGAGCGGCGGGACTAGCGGACCAAGCTCCTACAATGAGCAGTTCTTC
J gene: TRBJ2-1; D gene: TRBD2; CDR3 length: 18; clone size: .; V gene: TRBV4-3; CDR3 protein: CASSQDLEGGLATPRKFF; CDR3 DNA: TGCGCCAGCAGCCAAGATCTCGAAGGGGGACTAGCGACCCCCCGGAAGTTCTTC
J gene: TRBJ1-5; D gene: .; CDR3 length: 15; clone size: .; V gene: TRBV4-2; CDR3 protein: CASSPDDSLNQPQHF; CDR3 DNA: TGTGCCAGCAGCCCAGACGACAGCCTCAATCAGCCCCAGCATTTT
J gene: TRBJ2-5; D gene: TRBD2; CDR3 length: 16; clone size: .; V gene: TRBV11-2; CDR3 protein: CASNHLSGGRQETQYF; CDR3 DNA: TGTGCCAGCAACCACCTTAGCGGGGGGAGGCAAGAGACCCAGTACTTC
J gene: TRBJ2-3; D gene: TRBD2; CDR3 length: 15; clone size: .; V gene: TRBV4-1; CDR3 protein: CASRKSGGASDTQYF; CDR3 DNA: TGCGCCAGCAGAAAGAGCGGGGGGGCGAGTGATACGCAGTATTTT
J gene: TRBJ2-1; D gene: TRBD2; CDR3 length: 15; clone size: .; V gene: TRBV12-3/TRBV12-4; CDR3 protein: CASSQTSGRGGEQFF; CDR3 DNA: TGTGCCAGCAGTCAGACTAGCGGGAGGGGAGGTGAGCAGTTCTTC
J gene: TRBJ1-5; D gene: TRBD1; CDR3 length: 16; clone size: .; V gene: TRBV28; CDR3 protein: CASSPRTGGNYQPQHF; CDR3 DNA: TGTGCCAGCAGCCCAAGGACAGGGGGTAACTATCAGCCCCAGCATTTT
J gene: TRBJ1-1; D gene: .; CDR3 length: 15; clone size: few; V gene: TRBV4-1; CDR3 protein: CASSPQRRRDTEAFF; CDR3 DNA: TGCGCCAGCAGTCCGCAAAGGAGGCGGGACACTGAAGCTTTCTTT
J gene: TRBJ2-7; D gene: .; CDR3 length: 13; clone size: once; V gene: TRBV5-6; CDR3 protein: CACSLFSTYEQYF; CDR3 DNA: TGTGCCTGCAGCTTGTTCAGTACCTACGAGCAGTACTTC
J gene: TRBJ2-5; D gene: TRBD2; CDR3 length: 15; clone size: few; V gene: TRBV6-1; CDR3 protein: CASSATSGGKETQYF; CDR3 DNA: TGTGCCAGCAGTGCGACTAGCGGGGGGAAAGAGACCCAGTACTTC
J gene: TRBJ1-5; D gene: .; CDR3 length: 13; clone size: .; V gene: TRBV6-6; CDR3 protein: CAIQIRSNQPQHF; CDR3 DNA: TGTGCCATACAGATTCGTAGCAATCAGCCCCAGCATTTT
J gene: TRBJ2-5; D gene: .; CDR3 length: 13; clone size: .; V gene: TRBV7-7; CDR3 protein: CASSFGEEETQYF; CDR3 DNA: TGTGCTAGCAGCTTCGGGGAGGAAGAGACCCAGTACTTC
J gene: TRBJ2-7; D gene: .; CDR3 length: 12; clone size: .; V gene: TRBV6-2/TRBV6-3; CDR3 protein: CASRQPSYEQYF; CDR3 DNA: TGTGCCAGCAGACAGCCCTCCTACGAGCAGTACTTC
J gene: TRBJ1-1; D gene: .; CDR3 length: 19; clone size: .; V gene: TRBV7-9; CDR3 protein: CASSLLVARVVGEDTEAFF; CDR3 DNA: TGTGCCAGCAGCTTACTGGTAGCCAGGGTTGTAGGAGAGGACACTGAAGCTTTCTTT
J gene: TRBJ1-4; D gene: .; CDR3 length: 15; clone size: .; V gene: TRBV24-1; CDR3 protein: CATSDPRGAGEKLFF; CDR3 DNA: TGTGCCACCAGTGATCCCCGAGGGGCCGGTGAAAAACTGTTTTTT
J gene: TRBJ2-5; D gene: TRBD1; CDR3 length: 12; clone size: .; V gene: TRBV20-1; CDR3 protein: CSAPGQVETQYF; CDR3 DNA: TGCAGTGCCCCGGGACAGGTTGAGACCCAGTACTTC
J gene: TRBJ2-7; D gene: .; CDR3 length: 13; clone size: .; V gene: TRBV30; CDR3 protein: CAWWTPNSYEQYF; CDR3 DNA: TGTGCCTGGTGGACTCCTAATTCCTACGAGCAGTACTTC
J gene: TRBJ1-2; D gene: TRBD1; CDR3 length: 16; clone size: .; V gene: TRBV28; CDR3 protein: CAHTTVGQGESYGYTF; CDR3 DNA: TGTGCCCACACGACAGTAGGACAGGGGGAGTCCTATGGCTACACCTTC
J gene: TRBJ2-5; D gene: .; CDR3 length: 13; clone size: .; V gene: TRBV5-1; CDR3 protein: CASSLAPEETQYF; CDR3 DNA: TGCGCCAGCAGCTTGGCACCAGAAGAGACCCAGTACTTC
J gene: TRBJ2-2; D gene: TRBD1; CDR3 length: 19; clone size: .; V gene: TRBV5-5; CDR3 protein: CASSNRISTGTGGTGELFF; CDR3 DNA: TGTGCCAGCAGCAACCGTATATCGACCGGGACAGGGGGCACCGGGGAGCTGTTTTTT
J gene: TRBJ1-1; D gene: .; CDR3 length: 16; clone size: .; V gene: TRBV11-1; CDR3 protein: CASSLARRVWDTEAFF; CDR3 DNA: TGTGCCAGCAGCTTAGCGAGGAGGGTATGGGACACTGAAGCTTTCTTT
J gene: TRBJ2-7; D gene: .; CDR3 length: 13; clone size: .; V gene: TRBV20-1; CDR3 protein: CSARDRRTYEQYF; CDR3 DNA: TGCAGTGCTAGAGATCGCAGGACCTACGAGCAGTACTTC
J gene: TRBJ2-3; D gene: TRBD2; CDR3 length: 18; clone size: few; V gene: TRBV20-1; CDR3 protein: CSAPHRKLAEGNTDTQYF; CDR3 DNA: TGCAGTGCGCCGCACCGAAAGCTAGCGGAGGGGAACACAGATACGCAGTATTTT
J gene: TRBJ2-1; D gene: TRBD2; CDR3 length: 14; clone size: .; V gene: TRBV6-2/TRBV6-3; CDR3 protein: CASSCQTSGNEQFF; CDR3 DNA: TGTGCCAGCAGTTGCCAAACTAGCGGCAATGAGCAGTTCTTC
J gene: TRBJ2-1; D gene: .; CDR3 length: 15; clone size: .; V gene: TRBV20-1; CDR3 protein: CSARPTGRVDNEQFF; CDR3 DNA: TGCAGTGCTAGACCCACGGGACGGGTGGACAATGAGCAGTTCTTC
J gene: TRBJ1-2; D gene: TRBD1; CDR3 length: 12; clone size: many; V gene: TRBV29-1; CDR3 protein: CSAITGAYGYTF; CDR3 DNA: TGCAGCGCAATCACAGGGGCCTATGGCTACACCTTC
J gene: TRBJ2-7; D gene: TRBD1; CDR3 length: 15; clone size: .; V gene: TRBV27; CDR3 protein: CASIRDRALYNEQYF; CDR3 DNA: TGTGCCAGCATCCGGGACAGGGCCCTCTACAATGAGCAGTACTTC
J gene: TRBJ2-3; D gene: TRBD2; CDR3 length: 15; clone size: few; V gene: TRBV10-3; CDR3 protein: CAISPTSGRTDTQYF; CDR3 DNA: TGTGCCATCAGTCCGACTAGCGGGAGGACAGATACGCAGTATTTT
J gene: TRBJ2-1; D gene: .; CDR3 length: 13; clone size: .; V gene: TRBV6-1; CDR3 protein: CASSEIRGAEQFF; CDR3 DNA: TGTGCCAGCAGTGAAATTAGGGGGGCTGAGCAGTTCTTC
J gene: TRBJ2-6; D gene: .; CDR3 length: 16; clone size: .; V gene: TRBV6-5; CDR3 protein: CASTRPVSSGANVLTF; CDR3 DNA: TGTGCCAGCACCAGGCCCGTTAGCTCTGGGGCCAACGTCCTGACTTTC
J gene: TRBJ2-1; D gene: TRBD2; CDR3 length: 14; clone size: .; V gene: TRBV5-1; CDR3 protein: CASSRTGTSNEQFF; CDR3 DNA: TGCGCCAGCAGCCGTACCGGGACTAGCAATGAGCAGTTCTTC